These 15 T cell receptor beta chains were all obtained from the same sample, sequenced in a study of blood T cells in healthy people across ages. It was with a sample-barcoded 5' primer and a J-beta primer mix that a second PCR of roughly 7 to 12 cycles was run. TCRdb ran MiXCR on the 5' RACE reads and lists one entry per CDR3 protein. The repertoire includes hundreds of thousands of distinct CDR3 sequences, 25% to 35% of them detected once, and approximately 15% sits in the top ten. Sequencing was performed on blood. These receptors were obtained from an elderly woman in good health.

The chain joins TRBV6-1 to TRBJ2-3; the match to TRBD2 covers 7 bases. Germline lookup yields CDR1 MNHNS and CDR2 SASEGT. With 8 bases clipped from V and 2 bases from J, the junction kept 7 bases outside the gene matches. This CDR3 spans 14 amino acids. The CDR3 DNA sequence: TGTGCCAGCGGCGGGAGCTGGCACACAGATACGCAGTATTTT. Its translation is CASGGSWHTDTQYF.

As for this clonotype: The junction departs from germline at one end; a sequencing error may be responsible. The chain is built from TRBV7-7 and TRBJ2-1, with 9 bases fitting TRBD2. Germline CDR1 SSHAT, CDR2 FNYEAQ (reference sequence). CDR3 length equals 15 residues. In DNA, the CDR3 is TGTGCTAGCAGCTTAGAATCTAGCGGGGACAATGAGCAGTTCTTC. It is translated as CASSLESSGDNEQFF. The variable domain in full, with the rest retrieved from reference TRBV7-7 and TRBJ2-1, is GAGVSQSPRYKVTKRGQDVTLRCDPISSHATLYWYQQALGQGPEFLTYFNYEAQPDKSGLPSDRFSAERPEGSISTLTIQRTEQRDSAMYRCASSLESSGDNEQFFGPGTRLTVL.

As to this clonotype: Just one base apart from a much larger clone, this may be a read error. The CDR3 protein is CASSLTGPSYNEQYF. Here the CDR3 DNA reads TGTGCCAGCAGTCTGACAGGGCCCTCCTACAATGAGCAGTACTTC. The chain carries TRBV28 and TRBJ2-1, with 7 bases fitting TRBD1. The J call is in doubt because the DNA end fits TRBJ2-7 better. The V gene's germline CDR1 is MDHEN and CDR2 SYDVKM. The CDR3 runs 15 residues.

This clonotype was counted ten times or more. This CDR3 reads CSAPEPVKADTQYF. DNA for the CDR3: TGCAGTGCTCCAGAACCCGTCAAGGCAGATACGCAGTATTTT. The chain carries TRBV20-1 and TRBJ2-3, with D hard to call. V lost 5 bases, J lost 4 bases, and 16 bases lay in between. The length of the CDR3 is 14 residues. Germline V gene lookup returns CDR1 DFQATT and CDR2 SNEGSKA (reference sequence).

The rearrangement uses TRBV6-2 or TRBV6-3 and TRBJ2-5; the match to TRBD2 covers 7 bases. The V and J ends lost 4 bases and 3 bases, in that order; junction bases with no gene match: 11. Per the germline V gene, CDR1 is MNHEY and CDR2 is SVGEGT. The CDR3 spans 16 residues. CDR3 in amino acids: CASSFSGTTKEETQYF. The CDR3 DNA reads as TGTGCCAGCAGTTTCTCCGGGACTACCAAGGAAGAGACCCAGTACTTC.

As concerns this clonotype: A read error may explain this, as a much larger clone is one base away. This rearrangement joins TRBV7-8 to TRBJ1-5; 11 nucleotides match TRBD1. This CDR3 region has 15 residues. With V trimmed by 5 bases and J by 9 bases, 9 bases remained unmatched. Per the germline V gene, CDR1 is SGHVS and CDR2 is FQNEAQ. The CDR3 nucleotides are TGTGCCAGCAGCCGGACAGGGGGCCATGATCGGCCCCAGCATTTT. It codes for CASSRTGGHDRPQHF.

In this sample, this clonotype turned up many times. The V and J genes are TRBV7-2 and TRBJ2-2; D unclear. The germline gives CDR1 SGHTA, CDR2 FQGNSA. Trimming pared 6 bases from V and 2 bases from J, leaving 10 bases between. The CDR3 contains 14 residues. Here the CDR3 reads CASRPYINTGELFF. CDR3 DNA: TGTGCCAGCAGGCCCTATATCAACACCGGGGAGCTGTTTTTT.

V is TRBV7-2 and J is TRBJ2-7, with 7 bases identical to TRBD1. The V gene's germline CDR1 is SGHTA and CDR2 FQGNSA. V lost 5 bases, J lost 0 bases, and 7 bases stayed unmatched. The CDR3 extends over 15 amino acids. CDR3 sequence: CASSNAGTVSYEQYF. The CDR3 nucleotides read TGTGCCAGCAGCAACGCCGGGACAGTCTCCTACGAGCAGTACTTC.

The rearrangement uses TRBV14 and TRBJ2-5; 11 bases are shared with TRBD1. The CDR3 runs 17 residues. The ends lost 4 bases at V and 4 bases at J; junction bases unmatched: 11. Germline CDR1 SGHDN, CDR2 FVKESK. CDR3 sequence reads: CASSRLVGTGGPETQYF. The DNA of the CDR3 is TGTGCCAGCAGCCGACTCGTTGGGACAGGGGGACCAGAGACCCAGTACTTC. The full variable domain, its missing parts supplied by reference TRBV14 and TRBJ2-5, is EAGVTQFPSHSVIEKGQTVTLRCDPISGHDNLYWYRRVMGKEIKFLLHFVKESKQDESGMPNNRFLAERTGGTYSTLKVQPAELEDSGVYFCASSRLVGTGGPETQYFGPGTRLLVL.

Notes on this clonotype: A much larger clone sits a single nucleotide away, making a read error possible. The chain is built from TRBV2 and TRBJ2-7; D may be TRBD1 or TRBD2 (7 bases each). The CDR3 runs to 13 residues. Germline V gene sequence: CDR1 SNHLY, CDR2 FYNNEI. Written as DNA, the CDR3 is TGTACCAGCGGGACAGACCGAAGTCGGGAGCAGTACTTC. It codes for CTSGTDRSREQYF.

The chain couples TRBV28 to TRBJ1-5; 11 bases fit TRBD1. Germline V gene data show CDR1 as MDHEN and CDR2 as SYDVKM. Trimming took 3 bases from V and 6 from J; bases not matched to a gene: 7. The CDR3 covers 16 residues. In DNA, the CDR3 is TGTGCCAGCAGTTTTGCTGCCGGGACAGGGGGTCAGCCCCAGCATTTT. Translation gives CASSFAAGTGGQPQHF.

A remark on this clonotype: A much larger clone lies a single base off, so this may be a read error. The chain uses TRBV12-3 or TRBV12-4 and TRBJ2-5; tentatively, D is TRBD1 or TRBD2 (5 bases each). V dropped 4 bases and J dropped 11 bases, with 23 bases sitting between them. There are 15 residues in the CDR3. CDR3 region: CASSSPPTGTYGQYF. The DNA of the CDR3 is TGTGCCAGCAGTTCCCCTCCGACGGGGACCTACGGGCAGTACTTC.

About this clonotype itself: A read error may be the cause here, since a much bigger clone is one base away. The chain recombines TRBV7-2 with TRBJ2-4, with D perhaps assigned TRBD1 or TRBD2 (5 bases each). The J call may be wrong; the DNA end is better matched by TRBJ2-7. Germline V gene data show CDR1 as SGHTA and CDR2 as FQGNSA. This CDR3 has 14 residues. DNA of the CDR3: TGTGCCATCAGCTTAGGACACGGGAAGACCGAGCAGTACTTC. Translated, it gives CAISLGHGKTEQYF.

In its sample, this clonotype was seen many times. This chain connects TRBV4-1 to TRBJ2-5; D unresolved. V lost 0 bases to trimming and J lost 5 bases, with 10 bases between them. There are 14 residues in the CDR3. CDR1 is MGHRA and CDR2 is YSYEKL in the germline V gene. In DNA, the CDR3 is TGCGCCAGCAGCCAAGATCTGGGCGTGGAGACCCAGTACTTC. It yields the protein CASSQDLGVETQYF.

Remarks on this clonotype: Compared with germline, one end of the junction differs, possibly owing to a read error. The CDR3 reads CASSYSQGTQYF. CDR3 DNA: TGTGCCAGCAGTTACTCCCAAGGGACCCAGTACTTC. The chain links TRBV6-2 or TRBV6-3 to TRBJ2-7, with unresolved D. The J call may be faulty, since TRBJ2-5 better matches the DNA end. Germline lookup yields CDR1 MNHEY and CDR2 SVGEGT. The CDR3 is 12 amino acids.